These 14 T cell receptor beta chains were sequenced from one sample in a study of T-cell reconstitution after alpha-beta-depleted transplantation in children. Using unique molecular identifiers, the investigators prepared the TCRbeta library. From the PCR reads, TCRdb called clonotypes with MiXCR, one entry per CDR3 protein. The sample records about 980,000 distinct CDR3 sequences, about 29% being singletons. The input for sequencing was PBMCs, mostly from graft donor cells, taken 360 days after TCRalphabeta/CD19-depleted stem cell transplant. The receptors originated from a boy under two years old who had a stem cell transplant for SCID, so the T cells may come from the graft donor.

The rearrangement links TRBV2 to TRBJ2-5; 8 bases map to TRBD2. This CDR3 has 18 residues. V trimming: 1 base; J trimming: 4 bases; junction bases outside the gene matches: 14. CDR1 is SNHLY and CDR2 is FYNNEI in the germline V gene. The CDR3 nucleotides are TGTGCCAGCAGTGAAGAGGGCTTAGCGGGGCTATCTCGAGAGACCCAGTACTTC. Residues: CASSEEGLAGLSRETQYF.

The DNA for the CDR3 is TGTGCCATCAGTGTGGACAGAGGGCCCACAGATACGCAGTATTTT. It is translated as CAISVDRGPTDTQYF. This chain joins TRBV10-3 and TRBJ2-3, with a possible D match to TRBD1 (6 bases). The CDR3 sequence is 15 residues long. Between the trimmed V and J ends, which lost 4 bases and 2 bases, there was a span of 13 bases. Germline CDR1 is ENHRY and CDR2 is SYGVKD.

The rearrangement uses TRBV5-1 and TRBJ1-2; tentative D call: TRBD1 (5 bases). The V end was cut by 4 bases, the J end by 5 bases, with 18 bases between. Germline CDR1 and CDR2: SGHRS and YFSETQ. The CDR3 is 15 residues long. The CDR3 sequence: CASSVSRQSGYGYTF. DNA of the CDR3: TGCGCCAGCAGCGTCAGTCGACAGAGTGGGTATGGCTACACCTTC.

This rearrangement joins TRBV3-1 to TRBJ1-1; D not certain. The ends were cut back, 4 bases at V and 7 bases at J, with 13 bases in the middle. From germline, CDR1 is LGHDT and CDR2 YNNKEL (reference sequence). The CDR3 consists of 13 residues. Written as DNA, the CDR3 is TGTGCCAGCAGCCGCCACCAACATATTGAAGCTTTCTTT. It encodes CASSRHQHIEAFF.

This chain connects TRBV7-2 to TRBJ2-1, with 8 bases matching TRBD2. V lost 1 base to trimming and J lost 7 bases; unmatched junction nucleotides: 3. The CDR3 has 14 amino acids. Germline V gives CDR1 SGHTA, CDR2 FQGNSA. The CDR3 here is CASSLVAGQNEQFF. The CDR3 DNA follows: TGTGCCAGCAGCTTAGTAGCGGGGCAGAATGAGCAGTTCTTC.

This clonotype has more than one count but fewer than ten. The V and J genes are TRBV2 and TRBJ1-5; 8 positions match TRBD1. J lost 6 bases, V lost 10 bases, and 8 bases had no gene match. This CDR3 comprises 13 residues. Germline loops: CDR1 SNHLY, CDR2 FYNNEI. The CDR3 region has the DNA TGTGCCACCCAGGACAGGGAGGGTCAGCCCCAGCATTTT. Translated: CATQDREGQPQHF.

The chain employs TRBV11-1 and TRBJ1-3; weak D call: TRBD1 (5 bases). The V gene's germline CDR1 is SGHAT and CDR2 FQDESV (reference sequence). The V end was cut by 1 base, the J end by 3 bases, with 19 bases between. CDR3 size: 18 residues. CDR3 protein: CASSLVPAREIFGNTIYF. CDR3 sequence (DNA): TGTGCCAGCAGCTTAGTCCCGGCCAGGGAGATTTTTGGAAACACCATATATTTT.

This rearrangement joins TRBV10-3 to TRBJ2-7; 8 bases map to TRBD2. Unmatched junction bases numbered 1, after V lost 5 bases and J lost 4 bases. CDR1 ENHRY and CDR2 SYGVKD come from the germline V gene. CDR3 length equals 12 residues. The DNA for the CDR3 is TGTGCCATCAGTTTAGCGGGGTACGAGCAGTACTTC. This sequence encodes CAISLAGYEQYF.

The chain joins TRBV20-1 to TRBJ2-7, with 10 bases aligning to TRBD1. There are 16 residues in the CDR3. Germline trimming cut 6 bases from V and 3 bases from J; bases unmatched to any gene: 14. Germline loops: CDR1 DFQATT, CDR2 SNEGSKA (reference sequence). The CDR3 sequence: CSASRLRDRGYYEQYF. Written as DNA, the CDR3 is TGCAGTGCCTCGCGCCTTCGGGACAGGGGATACTACGAGCAGTACTTC.

The J gene is TRBJ1-2, the V gene TRBV6-5; D perhaps matches TRBD1 (5 bases). Germline V lookup: CDR1 MNHEY, CDR2 SVGAGI. CDR3 length: 16 residues. V was cut by 0 bases and J by 2 bases, with 13 bases left in between. In DNA, the CDR3 is TGTGCCAGCAGTTACTCCGGGCAGGGCGAGAACTATGGCTACACCTTC. This gives the protein CASSYSGQGENYGYTF.

The chain has TRBV5-6 and TRBJ2-5; no definite D call. This CDR3 contains 14 residues. V was clipped by 0 bases and J by 1 base, with 7 bases between them. Germline V gene data show CDR1 as SGHDT and CDR2 as YYEEEE. CDR3 loop: CASSLAIVQETQYF. The CDR3 DNA sequence: TGTGCCAGCAGCTTGGCGATAGTCCAAGAGACCCAGTACTTC.

A few counts support this clonotype. The chain joins TRBV20-1 to TRBJ2-1; TRBD2 aligns across 8 bases. Germline lookup yields CDR1 DFQATT and CDR2 SNEGSKA (reference sequence). V was clipped by 5 bases and J by 9 bases; unmatched bases: 18. The CDR3 covers 16 residues. CDR3 sequence: CSARRPSGYYGGEQFF. The CDR3 region has the DNA TGCAGTGCTCGCCGGCCTAGCGGGTATTATGGCGGTGAGCAGTTCTTC.

The chain couples TRBV2 to TRBJ1-1, with unresolved D. The germline V and J ends were trimmed by 2 bases and 1 base, with 8 bases remaining between them. The CDR3 is 14 residues long. Germline loops: CDR1 SNHLY, CDR2 FYNNEI. In DNA, the CDR3 is TGTGCCAGCAGTGAATGGGTCAGGAACACTGAAGCTTTCTTT. Translated, it gives CASSEWVRNTEAFF.

The V gene is TRBV19, the J gene TRBJ2-1; tentative D call: TRBD1 (5 bases). The CDR3 length is 13 residues. Germline V CDR1 and CDR2: LNHDA, SQIVND (reference sequence). The V and J ends lost 5 bases and 7 bases respectively, with 12 bases between them. Here the CDR3 reads CASSSRQPNEQFF. DNA of the CDR3: TGTGCCAGTAGTTCCCGACAGCCTAATGAGCAGTTCTTC. The variable domain in full, completed from reference TRBV19 and TRBJ2-1, reads DGGITQSPKYLFRKEGQNVTLSCEQNLNHDAMYWYRQDPGQGLRLIYYSQIVNDFQKGDIAEGYSVSREKKESFPLTVTSAQKNPTAFYLCASSSRQPNEQFFGPGTRLTVL.